This TCR beta chain was recorded in a study of blood T cell repertoires in COVID-19. Study in general: Some COVID-19 samples were acute and others convalescent; all came from the United States, Italy and Spain.

The V gene's germline CDR1 is KGHSH and CDR2 LQKENI. There are 16 residues in the CDR3. Trimming at V came to 0 bases and at J to 4 bases, leaving 3 bases not matched to a gene. Authors' analysis steps: Using reference gene primer amplification, nucleated cell counts were estimated. TCRdb's table, derived via immunoSEQ multiplex PCR, lists solely in-frame clones and lacks some. The V and J calls and clone size were taken over from that table, and D and trimming were inferred from the DNA. The table has about 170,000 clones, approximately 86% seen once; the top ten hold over 9.5%. The gene calls are TRBV18 and TRBJ2-1; 10 positions match TRBD2. Sequencing was carried out using peripheral blood. The clonotype was recovered from a woman older than 75 with active or convalescent COVID-19. The CDR3 protein is CASSPPSSGRYNEQFF. The CDR3 DNA reads as TGTGCCAGCTCACCACCGTCTAGCGGGAGATACAATGAGCAGTTCTTC.